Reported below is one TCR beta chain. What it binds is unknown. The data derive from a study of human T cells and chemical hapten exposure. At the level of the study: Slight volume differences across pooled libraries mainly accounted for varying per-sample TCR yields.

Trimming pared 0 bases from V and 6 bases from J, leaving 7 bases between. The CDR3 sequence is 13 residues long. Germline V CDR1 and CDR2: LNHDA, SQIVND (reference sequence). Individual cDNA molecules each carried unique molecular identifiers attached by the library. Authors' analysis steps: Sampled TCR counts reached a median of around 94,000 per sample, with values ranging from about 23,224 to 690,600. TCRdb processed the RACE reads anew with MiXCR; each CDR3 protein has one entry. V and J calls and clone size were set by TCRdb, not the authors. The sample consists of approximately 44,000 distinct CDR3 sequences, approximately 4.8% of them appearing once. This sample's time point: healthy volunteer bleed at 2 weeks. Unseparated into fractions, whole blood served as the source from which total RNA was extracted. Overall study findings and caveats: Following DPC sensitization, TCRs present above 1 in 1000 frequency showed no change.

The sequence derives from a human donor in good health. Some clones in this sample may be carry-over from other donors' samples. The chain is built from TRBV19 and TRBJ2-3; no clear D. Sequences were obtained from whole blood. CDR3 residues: CASSIEWGDTQYF. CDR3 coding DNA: TGTGCCAGTAGTATAGAATGGGGTGATACGCAGTATTTT.